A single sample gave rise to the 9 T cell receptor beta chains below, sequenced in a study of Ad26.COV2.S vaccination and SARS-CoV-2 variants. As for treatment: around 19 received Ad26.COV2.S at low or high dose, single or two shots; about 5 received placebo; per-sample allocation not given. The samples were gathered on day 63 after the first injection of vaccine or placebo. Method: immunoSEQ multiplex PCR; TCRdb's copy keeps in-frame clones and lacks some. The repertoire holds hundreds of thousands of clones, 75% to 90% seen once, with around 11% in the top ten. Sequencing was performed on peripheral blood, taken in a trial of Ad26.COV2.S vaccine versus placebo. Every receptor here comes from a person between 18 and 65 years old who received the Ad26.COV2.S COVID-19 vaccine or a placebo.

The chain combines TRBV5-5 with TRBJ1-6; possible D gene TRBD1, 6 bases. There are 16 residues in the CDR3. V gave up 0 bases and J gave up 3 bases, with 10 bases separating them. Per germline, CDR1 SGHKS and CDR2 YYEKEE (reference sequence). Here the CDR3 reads CASSLVGGFYNSPLHF. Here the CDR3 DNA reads TGTGCCAGCAGCTTGGTAGGGGGGTTCTATAATTCACCCCTCCACTTT.

Here the CDR3 DNA reads TGTGCCAGCAGCTTAGAATCTGGCGGGGGTGATGAGCAGTTCTTC. It codes for CASSLESGGGDEQFF. The V gene is TRBV7-2, the J gene TRBJ2-1; 7 bases match TRBD2. Unmatched junction bases numbered 8, after V lost 1 base and J lost 8 bases. Germline loops: CDR1 SGHTA, CDR2 FQGNSA. CDR3 length equals 15 residues.

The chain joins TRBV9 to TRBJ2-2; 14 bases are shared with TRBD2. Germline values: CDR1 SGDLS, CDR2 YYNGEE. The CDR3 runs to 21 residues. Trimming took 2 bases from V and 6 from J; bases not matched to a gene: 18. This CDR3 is CASSVEPRGLAGVILAGELFF. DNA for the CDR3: TGTGCCAGCAGCGTCGAGCCTCGGGGACTAGCGGGAGTGATCCTGGCCGGGGAGCTGTTTTTT. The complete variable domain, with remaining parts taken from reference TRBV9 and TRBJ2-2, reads DSGVTQTPKHLITATGQRVTLRCSPRSGDLSVYWYQQSLDQGLQFLIQYYNGEERAKGNILERFSAQQFPDLHSELNLSSLELGDSALYFCASSVEPRGLAGVILAGELFFGEGSRLTVL.

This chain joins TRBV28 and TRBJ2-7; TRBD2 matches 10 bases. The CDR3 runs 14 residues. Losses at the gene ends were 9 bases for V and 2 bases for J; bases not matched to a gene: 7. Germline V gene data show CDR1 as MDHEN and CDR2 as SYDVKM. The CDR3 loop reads CASSSGGETYEQYF. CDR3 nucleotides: TGTGCCAGTTCCAGCGGGGGGGAAACCTACGAGCAGTACTTC.

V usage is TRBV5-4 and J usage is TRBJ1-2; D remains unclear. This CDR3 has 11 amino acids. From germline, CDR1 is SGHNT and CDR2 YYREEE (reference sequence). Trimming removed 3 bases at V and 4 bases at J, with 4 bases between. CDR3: CASSSAYGYTF. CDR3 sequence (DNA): TGTGCCAGCAGCTCTGCCTATGGCTACACCTTC.

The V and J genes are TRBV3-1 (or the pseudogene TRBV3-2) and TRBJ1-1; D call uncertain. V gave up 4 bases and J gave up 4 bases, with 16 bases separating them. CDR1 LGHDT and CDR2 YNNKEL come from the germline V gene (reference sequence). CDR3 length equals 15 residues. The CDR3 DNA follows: TGTGCCAGCAGCCGAGAGTTGGTGGTCGGCACTGAAGCTTTCTTT. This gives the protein CASSRELVVGTEAFF.

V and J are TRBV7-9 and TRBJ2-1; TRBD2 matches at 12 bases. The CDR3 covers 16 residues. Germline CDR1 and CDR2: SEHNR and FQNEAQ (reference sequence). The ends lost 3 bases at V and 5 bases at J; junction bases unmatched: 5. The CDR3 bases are TGTGCCAGCAGCTTGGCTAGCGGGGGGGTTAACAATGAGCAGTTCTTC. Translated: CASSLASGGVNNEQFF.

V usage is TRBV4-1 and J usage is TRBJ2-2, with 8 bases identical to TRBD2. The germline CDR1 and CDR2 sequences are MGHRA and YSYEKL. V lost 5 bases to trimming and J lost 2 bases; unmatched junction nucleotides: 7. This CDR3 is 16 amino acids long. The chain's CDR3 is CASSGRGEYNTGELFF. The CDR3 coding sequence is TGCGCCAGCAGCGGGCGGGGGGAATACAACACCGGGGAGCTGTTTTTT.

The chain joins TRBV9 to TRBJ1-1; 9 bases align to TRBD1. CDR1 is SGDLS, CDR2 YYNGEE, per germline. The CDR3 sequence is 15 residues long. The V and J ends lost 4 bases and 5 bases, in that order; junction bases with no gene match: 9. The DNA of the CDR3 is TGTGCCAGCAGCCCCATTACGGGACAGGGAACTGAAGCTTTCTTT. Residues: CASSPITGQGTEAFF. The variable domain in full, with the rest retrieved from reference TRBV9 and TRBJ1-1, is DSGVTQTPKHLITATGQRVTLRCSPRSGDLSVYWYQQSLDQGLQFLIQYYNGEERAKGNILERFSAQQFPDLHSELNLSSLELGDSALYFCASSPITGQGTEAFFGQGTRLTVV.